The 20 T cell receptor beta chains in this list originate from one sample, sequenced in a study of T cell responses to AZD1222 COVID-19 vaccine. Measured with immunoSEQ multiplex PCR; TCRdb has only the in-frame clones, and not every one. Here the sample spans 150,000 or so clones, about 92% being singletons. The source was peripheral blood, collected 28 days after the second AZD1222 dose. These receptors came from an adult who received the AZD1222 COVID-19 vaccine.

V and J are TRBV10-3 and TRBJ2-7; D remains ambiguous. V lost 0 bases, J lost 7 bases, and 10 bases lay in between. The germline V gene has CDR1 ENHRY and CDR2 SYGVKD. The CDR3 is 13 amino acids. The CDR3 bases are TGTGCCATCAGTGAGTCGGCGACGCGGGAGCAGTACTTC. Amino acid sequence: CAISESATREQYF.

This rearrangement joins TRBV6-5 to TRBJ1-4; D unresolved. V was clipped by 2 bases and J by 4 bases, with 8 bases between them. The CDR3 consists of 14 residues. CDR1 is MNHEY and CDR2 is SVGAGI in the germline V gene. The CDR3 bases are TGTGCCAGCAGTTACGCAGGCGTTAATGAAAAACTGTTTTTT. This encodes CASSYAGVNEKLFF.

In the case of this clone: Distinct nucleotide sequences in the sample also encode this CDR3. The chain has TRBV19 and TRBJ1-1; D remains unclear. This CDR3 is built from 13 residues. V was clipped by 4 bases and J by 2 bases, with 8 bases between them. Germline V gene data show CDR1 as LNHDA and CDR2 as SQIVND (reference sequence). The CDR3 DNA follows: TGTGCCAGTAGTAGGACGGTAAACACTGAAGCTTTCTTT. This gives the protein CASSRTVNTEAFF.

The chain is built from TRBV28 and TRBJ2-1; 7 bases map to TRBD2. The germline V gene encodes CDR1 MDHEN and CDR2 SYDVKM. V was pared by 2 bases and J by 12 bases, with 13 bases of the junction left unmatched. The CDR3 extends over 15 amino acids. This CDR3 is CASSLAANGGGRQFF. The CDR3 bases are TGTGCCAGCAGTTTAGCAGCGAACGGGGGAGGGCGGCAGTTCTTC.

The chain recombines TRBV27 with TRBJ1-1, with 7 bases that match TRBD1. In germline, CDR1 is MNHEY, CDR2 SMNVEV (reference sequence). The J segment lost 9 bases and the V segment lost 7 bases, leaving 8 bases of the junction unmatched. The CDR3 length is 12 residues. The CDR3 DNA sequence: TGTGCCAGCATCCAGGGGGAGACTCAAGCTTTCTTT. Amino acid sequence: CASIQGETQAFF.

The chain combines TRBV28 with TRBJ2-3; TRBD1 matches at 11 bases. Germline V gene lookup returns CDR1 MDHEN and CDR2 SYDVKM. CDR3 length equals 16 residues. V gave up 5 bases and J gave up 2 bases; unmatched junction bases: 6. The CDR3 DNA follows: TGTGCCAGCAGTCCCCGGGACAGGGGGTACACAGATACGCAGTATTTT. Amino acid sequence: CASSPRDRGYTDTQYF.

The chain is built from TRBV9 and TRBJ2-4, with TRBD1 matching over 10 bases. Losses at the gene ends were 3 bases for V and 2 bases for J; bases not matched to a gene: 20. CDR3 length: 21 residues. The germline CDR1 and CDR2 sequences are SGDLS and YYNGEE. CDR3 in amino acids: CASSARMAGTGDFTTKNIQYF. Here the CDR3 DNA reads TGTGCCAGCAGCGCGAGAATGGCCGGGACAGGGGACTTCACTACCAAAAACATTCAGTACTTC.

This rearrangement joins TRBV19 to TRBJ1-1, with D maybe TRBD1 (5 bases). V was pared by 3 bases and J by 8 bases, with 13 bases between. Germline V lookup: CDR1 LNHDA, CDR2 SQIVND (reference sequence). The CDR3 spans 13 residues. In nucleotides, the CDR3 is TGTGCCAGTAGTATGTTGGGGGGGTTGGAAGCTTTCTTT. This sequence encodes CASSMLGGLEAFF.

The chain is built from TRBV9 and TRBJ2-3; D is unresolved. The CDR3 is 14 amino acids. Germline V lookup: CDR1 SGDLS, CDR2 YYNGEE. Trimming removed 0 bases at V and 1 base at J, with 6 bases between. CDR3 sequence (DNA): TGTGCCAGCAGCGTAGGATCGGGCACAGATACGCAGTATTTT. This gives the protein CASSVGSGTDTQYF.

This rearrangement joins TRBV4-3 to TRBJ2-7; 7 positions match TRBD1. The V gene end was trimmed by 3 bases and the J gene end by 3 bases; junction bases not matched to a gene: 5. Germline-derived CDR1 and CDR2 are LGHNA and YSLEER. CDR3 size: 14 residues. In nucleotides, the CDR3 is TGCGCCAGCAGCCATCAGACAGGGTACTACGAGCAGTACTTC. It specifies CASSHQTGYYEQYF.

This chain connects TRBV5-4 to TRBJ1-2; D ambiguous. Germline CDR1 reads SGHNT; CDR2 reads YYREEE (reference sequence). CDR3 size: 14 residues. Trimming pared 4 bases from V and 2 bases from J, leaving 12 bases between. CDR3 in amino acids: CASSPFDPNYGYTF. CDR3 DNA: TGTGCCAGCAGCCCCTTCGATCCCAACTATGGCTACACCTTC.

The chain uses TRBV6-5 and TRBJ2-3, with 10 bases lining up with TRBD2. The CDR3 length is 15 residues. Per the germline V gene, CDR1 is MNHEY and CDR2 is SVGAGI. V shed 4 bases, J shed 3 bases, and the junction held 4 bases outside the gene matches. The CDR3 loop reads CASSSASGSTDTQYF. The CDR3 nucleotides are TGTGCCAGCAGTTCTGCTAGCGGGAGTACAGATACGCAGTATTTT.

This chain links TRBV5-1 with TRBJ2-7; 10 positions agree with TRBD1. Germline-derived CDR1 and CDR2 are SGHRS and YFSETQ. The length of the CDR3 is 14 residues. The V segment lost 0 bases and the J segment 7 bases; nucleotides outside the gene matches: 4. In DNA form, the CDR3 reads TGCGCCAGCAGCTTGGAGGACAGGGGGGGGGAGCAGTACTTC. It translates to CASSLEDRGGEQYF.

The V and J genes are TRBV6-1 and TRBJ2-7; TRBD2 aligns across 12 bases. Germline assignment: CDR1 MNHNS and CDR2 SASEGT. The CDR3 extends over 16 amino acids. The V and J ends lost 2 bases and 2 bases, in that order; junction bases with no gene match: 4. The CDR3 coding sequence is TGTGCCAGCAGTGAACCCGGACTAGCGGGACCCTACGAGCAGTACTTC. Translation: CASSEPGLAGPYEQYF.

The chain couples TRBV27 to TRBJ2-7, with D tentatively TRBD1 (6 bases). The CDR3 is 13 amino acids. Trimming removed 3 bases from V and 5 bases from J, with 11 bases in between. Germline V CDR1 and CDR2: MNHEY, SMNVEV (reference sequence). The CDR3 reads CASSLVQGNEQYF. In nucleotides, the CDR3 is TGTGCCAGCAGTTTGGTCCAGGGGAACGAGCAGTACTTC.

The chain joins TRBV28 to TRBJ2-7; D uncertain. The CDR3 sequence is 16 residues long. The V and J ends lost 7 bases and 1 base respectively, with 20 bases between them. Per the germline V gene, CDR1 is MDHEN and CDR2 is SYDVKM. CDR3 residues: CASKNRRDMKSYEQYF. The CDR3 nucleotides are TGTGCCAGCAAAAACCGCAGAGACATGAAGTCCTACGAGCAGTACTTC.

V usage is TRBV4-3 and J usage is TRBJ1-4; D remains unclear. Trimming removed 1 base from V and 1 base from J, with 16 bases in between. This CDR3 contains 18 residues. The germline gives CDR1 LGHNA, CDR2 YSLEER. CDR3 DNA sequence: TGCGCCAGCAGCCAAGGAGCCGGGCCAGTGGGAACTAATGAAAAACTGTTTTTT. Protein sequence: CASSQGAGPVGTNEKLFF.

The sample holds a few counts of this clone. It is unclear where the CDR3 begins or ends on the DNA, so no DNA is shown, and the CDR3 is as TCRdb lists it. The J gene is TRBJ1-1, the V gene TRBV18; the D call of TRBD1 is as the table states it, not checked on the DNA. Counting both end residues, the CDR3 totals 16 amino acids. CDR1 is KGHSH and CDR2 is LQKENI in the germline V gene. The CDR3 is CASSPSGFLAGSEAFF.

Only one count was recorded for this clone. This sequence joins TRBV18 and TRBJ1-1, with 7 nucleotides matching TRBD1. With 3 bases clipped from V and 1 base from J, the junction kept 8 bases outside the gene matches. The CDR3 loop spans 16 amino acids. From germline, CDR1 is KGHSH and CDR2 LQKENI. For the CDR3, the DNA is TGTGCCAGCTCACCTCTACAGGGGAGGGGGAACACTGAAGCTTTCTTT. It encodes CASSPLQGRGNTEAFF.

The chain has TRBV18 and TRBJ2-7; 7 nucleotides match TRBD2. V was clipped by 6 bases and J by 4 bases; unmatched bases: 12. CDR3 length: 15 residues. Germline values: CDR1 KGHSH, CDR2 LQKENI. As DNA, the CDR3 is TGTGCCAGCTCCCCGGGGAGCGGGGATGTATACGAGCAGTACTTC. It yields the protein CASSPGSGDVYEQYF.